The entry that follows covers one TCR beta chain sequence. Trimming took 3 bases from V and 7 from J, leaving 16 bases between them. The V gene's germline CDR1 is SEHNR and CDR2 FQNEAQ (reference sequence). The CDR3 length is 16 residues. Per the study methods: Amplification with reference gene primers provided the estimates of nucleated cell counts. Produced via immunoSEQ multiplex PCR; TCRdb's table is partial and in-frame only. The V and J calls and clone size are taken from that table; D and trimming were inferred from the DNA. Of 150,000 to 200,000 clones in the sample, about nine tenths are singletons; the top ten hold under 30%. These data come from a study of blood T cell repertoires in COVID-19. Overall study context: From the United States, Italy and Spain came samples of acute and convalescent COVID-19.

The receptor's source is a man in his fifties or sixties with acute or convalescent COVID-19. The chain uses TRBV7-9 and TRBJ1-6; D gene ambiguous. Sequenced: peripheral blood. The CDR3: CASSFRSHDRNSPLHF. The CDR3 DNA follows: TGTGCCAGCAGCTTTAGAAGTCACGATCGGAATTCACCCCTCCACTTT.